These 26 T cell receptor beta chains came from one sample sequenced in a study of post-analysis software for immune sequencing data. Study-level findings and limits: Relative to controls, patients had about five TRBV segments at higher frequency, with TRBV5-6, TRBV5-1 and TRBV20-1 among these.

For these TCRs, the target antigens are not known. Tagging with unique molecular identifiers was a feature of the TCR beta cDNA libraries. TCRdb recomputed calls from the PCR reads with MiXCR, one row per CDR3 protein. The sample lists around 400,000 distinct CDR3 sequences, 30% to 45% occurring once. The sample was blood. These receptors came from a girl aged 2-9 years with multiple sclerosis.

In this sample, this clonotype turned up a few times. This chain links TRBV5-5 with TRBJ1-5; tentative D call: TRBD1 (6 bases). Trimming pared 2 bases from V and 2 bases from J, leaving 14 bases between. Germline loops: CDR1 SGHKS, CDR2 YYEKEE (reference sequence). The CDR3 sequence is 16 residues long. The CDR3 protein is CASSLRGAFGNQPQHF. The CDR3 nucleotides read TGTGCCAGCAGCTTAAGGGGGGCCTTTGGCAATCAGCCCCAGCATTTT.

The CDR3 loop is CASSLTRSDRLGSPLHF. The DNA of the CDR3 is TGTGCCAGCAGCTTAACAAGATCGGACAGGTTGGGATCACCCCTCCACTTT. The chain uses TRBV7-9 and TRBJ1-6, with TRBD1 matching over 7 bases. Trimming took 2 bases from V and 10 from J; bases not matched to a gene: 14. CDR1 and CDR2 (germline): SEHNR, FQNEAQ (reference sequence). CDR3 length: 17 amino acids.

V and J are TRBV20-1 and TRBJ2-3; either TRBD1 or TRBD2 may supply D (5 bases each). The CDR3 runs 16 residues. V lost 6 bases, J lost 5 bases, and 24 bases lay in between. Per the germline V gene, CDR1 is DFQATT and CDR2 is SNEGSKA (reference sequence). The CDR3 bases are TGCAGTGCAGAGGGGATAGACATCGGAGAGGGAGATACGCAGTATTTT. Translation: CSAEGIDIGEGDTQYF.

The chain combines TRBV7-2 with TRBJ2-1; TRBD2 matches 7 bases. The germline V gene has CDR1 SGHTA and CDR2 FQGNSA. CDR3 size: 16 residues. Unmatched junction bases numbered 11, after V lost 0 bases and J lost 9 bases. CDR3 region: CASSLAGGIRTGEQFF. Here the CDR3 DNA reads TGTGCCAGCAGCTTAGCCGGGGGGATTCGTACAGGTGAGCAGTTCTTC.

V gene TRBV4-3 combines with J gene TRBJ1-2; weak D call: TRBD1 (5 bases). Per germline, CDR1 LGHNA and CDR2 YSLEER. V gave up 1 base and J gave up 6 bases, with 15 bases separating them. The CDR3 covers 15 residues. The CDR3 loop reads CASSQAFGEGDGYTF. In DNA, the CDR3 is TGCGCCAGCAGCCAAGCTTTCGGGGAAGGGGATGGCTACACCTTC.

The chain is built from TRBV2 and TRBJ2-1, with D perhaps being TRBD1 or TRBD2 (5 bases each). The CDR3 runs 16 residues. The V gene's germline CDR1 is SNHLY and CDR2 FYNNEI. The V gene lost 6 bases and the J gene lost 0 bases, with 15 bases spanning the gap. The chain's CDR3 is CASSLERGSSYNEQFF. CDR3 sequence (DNA): TGTGCCAGCAGCCTGGAGAGGGGAAGCTCCTACAATGAGCAGTTCTTC.

V is TRBV18 and J is TRBJ1-1; maybe TRBD1 (6 bases). The CDR3 covers 15 residues. Germline V gene lookup returns CDR1 KGHSH and CDR2 LQKENI. The germline V and J ends were trimmed by 3 bases and 1 base, with 12 bases remaining between them. CDR3 region: CASSPSGTRNTEAFF. The DNA of the CDR3 is TGTGCCAGCTCACCCTCTGGGACACGGAACACTGAAGCTTTCTTT.

A few counts support this clonotype. The chain couples TRBV12-3 or TRBV12-4 to TRBJ2-7; D uncertain. V was cut by 6 bases and J by 3 bases, with 24 bases left in between. The CDR3 covers 17 residues. CDR3 sequence: CASSPINRNRVNYEQYF. CDR3 nucleotides: TGTGCCAGCAGCCCAATAAACCGTAATAGGGTAAACTACGAGCAGTACTTC.

Concerning this clonotype itself: An end of the junction differs from the germline gene, which may be a read error. This chain joins TRBV24-1 and TRBJ2-1, with 7 bases identical to TRBD2. CDR3 length: 19 residues. Germline-derived CDR1 and CDR2 are KGHDR and SFDVKD. CDR3 DNA: TGTGCCGCCAGTGGCCTCGGGCTAGCGGAAGTCTCCGCTAGCTATGAGCAGTTCTTC. Translated: CAASGLGLAEVSASYEQFF.

The rearrangement joins TRBV4-2 to TRBJ2-7, with unresolved D. The CDR3 contains 13 residues. Trimming left V 0 bases short and J 7 bases short, with 10 bases between. Germline V gene sequence: CDR1 LGHNA, CDR2 YNFKEQ. The CDR3 spells CASSQDLLWEQYF. CDR3 bases: TGTGCCAGCAGCCAAGATCTTTTATGGGAGCAGTACTTC.

CDR3 nucleotide sequence: TGTGCCACCACAACCCGGGGCCTCTCCTACAATGAGCAGTTCTTC. This translates into CATTTRGLSYNEQFF. V and J are TRBV6-2 or TRBV6-3 and TRBJ2-1, with D perhaps TRBD1 or TRBD2 (5 bases each). The V end lost 10 bases, the J end lost 0 bases, and 16 bases lay between the germline ends. The CDR3 covers 15 residues. Germline V gives CDR1 MNHEY, CDR2 SVGEGT.

Only a few counts were recorded for this clonotype. The CDR3 DNA is TGTGCCATCAGCTCTTCGACAGGTGCTGGCATTCAGTACTTC. Translation: CAISSSTGAGIQYF. This chain joins TRBV10-3 and TRBJ2-4; D perhaps matches TRBD1 (6 bases). The CDR3 is 14 amino acids. Germline V lookup: CDR1 ENHRY, CDR2 SYGVKD. V lost 6 bases and J lost 9, with 18 bases in between.

Concerning this clonotype: The junction does not match germline at one end; this may be a read error. This chain links TRBV28 with TRBJ2-1; 13 positions agree with TRBD2. The germline V gene encodes CDR1 MDHEN and CDR2 SYDVKM. This CDR3 comprises 12 residues. DNA for the CDR3: TGCCTTGGGACTAGCGGGAAGAATGAGCAGTTCTTC. It specifies CLGTSGKNEQFF.

The genes are TRBV5-5 and TRBJ2-1; 8 positions match TRBD2. CDR1 and CDR2 from the germline V gene are SGHKS and YYEKEE (reference sequence). The trim removed 0 bases at V and 4 bases at J, leaving 9 bases unmatched. This CDR3 spans 17 amino acids. CDR3 in DNA: TGTGCCAGCAGCTTGGCGGGGGGGCTGGTGGCGTACAATGAGCAGTTCTTC. It codes for CASSLAGGLVAYNEQFF.

The genes are TRBV28 and TRBJ2-5; D is possibly TRBD2 (5 bases). The CDR3 spans 14 residues. The germline CDR1 and CDR2 sequences are MDHEN and SYDVKM. Trimming shortened V by 5 bases and J by 2 bases, and 12 bases separated the two germline ends. As DNA, the CDR3 is TGTGCCAGCAGTCAAGACTACATTCAAGAGACCCAGTACTTC. Amino acid sequence: CASSQDYIQETQYF.

The chain is built from TRBV7-8 and TRBJ2-3; 7 bases align to TRBD2. Germline loops: CDR1 SGHVS, CDR2 FQNEAQ. V was pared by 5 bases and J by 0 bases, with 8 bases of the junction left unmatched. This CDR3 is 16 amino acids long. The CDR3 reads CASSAKRSGSTDTQYF. The CDR3 DNA reads TGTGCCAGCAGCGCGAAGCGTAGCGGGAGCACAGATACGCAGTATTTT.

The CDR3 sequence: CASSSPGDGRGTQYF. CDR3 in DNA: TGTGCCAGCAGCTCCCCGGGGGACGGGAGAGGGACGCAGTATTTT. The chain couples TRBV7-2 to TRBJ2-3; D perhaps matches TRBD2 (6 bases). The germline V gene has CDR1 SGHTA and CDR2 FQGNSA. Deletions cut 4 bases from V and 9 bases from J, with 20 bases between. This CDR3 is built from 15 residues.

About this clonotype: Compared with germline, one end of the junction differs, possibly owing to a read error. The chain recombines TRBV7-2 with TRBJ1-1; D may be TRBD1 (5 bases). Germline V gene data show CDR1 as SGHTA and CDR2 as FQGNSA. The CDR3 length is 15 residues. The CDR3 loop reads CASTTAHTENAEAFF. CDR3 sequence (DNA): TGTGCCAGCACGACAGCACATACGGAGAACGCTGAAGCTTTCTTT.

The gene calls are TRBV7-9 and TRBJ2-4; the D gene is possibly TRBD1 (6 bases). With the DNA end fitting TRBJ2-7 better, the J assignment may be wrong. Germline CDR1 and CDR2: SEHNR and FQNEAQ (reference sequence). CDR3 length: 15 residues. The CDR3 sequence: CASSLRGGYSYEQYF. The CDR3 DNA follows: TGTGCCAGCAGCTTAAGAGGGGGATACTCCTACGAGCAGTACTTC.

The chain links TRBV20-1 to TRBJ2-5; 10 bases agree with TRBD2. Trimming took 7 bases from V and 6 from J; bases not matched to a gene: 8. The CDR3 runs to 13 residues. The V gene's germline CDR1 is DFQATT and CDR2 SNEGSKA (reference sequence). The CDR3 reads CSGKASGRQTQYF. CDR3 coding DNA: TGCAGTGGAAAAGCTAGCGGGAGACAGACCCAGTACTTC.

A word on this clonotype: Being one base from a much bigger clone, this may be a read error. The rearrangement uses TRBV28 and TRBJ2-3; no reliable D call. Germline loops: CDR1 MDHEN, CDR2 SYDVKM. This CDR3 spans 13 amino acids. The DNA of the CDR3 is TGTGCCAGCAGTTTGTTGGGAACAGATAGGCAGTATTTT. The encoded protein is CASSLLGTDRQYF.

CDR3 sequence: CASSLELAGGTDTQYF. The CDR3 DNA follows: TGTGCCAGCAGCTTAGAACTAGCGGGAGGAACAGATACGCAGTATTTT. V is TRBV7-3 and J is TRBJ2-3; the match to TRBD2 covers 12 bases. With V trimmed by 2 bases and J by 3 bases, 3 bases remained unmatched. From germline, CDR1 is SGHTA and CDR2 FQGTGA. The CDR3 has 16 amino acids.

This clonotype was counted many times. The chain links TRBV7-8 to TRBJ2-5; D is unclear. The CDR3 runs to 14 residues. The V and J ends lost 0 bases and 5 bases respectively, with 10 bases between them. The germline gives CDR1 SGHVS, CDR2 FQNEAQ. Here the CDR3 reads CASSLATGKETQYF. The DNA of the CDR3 is TGTGCCAGCAGCTTAGCGACTGGGAAGGAGACCCAGTACTTC. The full variable domain, completed using reference TRBV7-8 and TRBJ2-5, is GAGVSQSPRYKVAKRGQDVALRCDPISGHVSLFWYQQALGQGPEFLTYFQNEAQLDKSGLPSDRFFAERPEGSVSTLKIQRTQQEDSAVYLCASSLATGKETQYFGPGTRLLVL.

This clonotype turned up a few times. The rearrangement uses TRBV25-1 and TRBJ2-6; a weak D match, TRBD2 (6 bases). Germline assignment: CDR1 MGHDK and CDR2 SYGVNS. Trimming shortened V by 6 bases and J by 13 bases, and 19 bases separated the two germline ends. The CDR3 has 14 amino acids. The CDR3 DNA reads as TGTGCCAGCAGCCGTCCAGGAGGGGCTGAAGTCCTGACTTTC. This translates into CASSRPGGAEVLTF.

This clonotype was seen a few times. The chain links TRBV27 to TRBJ2-1, with 7 nucleotides matching TRBD1. CDR1 is MNHEY, CDR2 SMNVEV, per germline (reference sequence). The CDR3 loop spans 14 amino acids. With V trimmed by 5 bases and J by 4 bases, 5 bases remained unmatched. The CDR3 loop reads CASSQKTGYNEQFF. The CDR3 DNA follows: TGTGCCAGCAGTCAAAAGACAGGGTACAATGAGCAGTTCTTC.

The V and J genes are TRBV4-1 and TRBJ1-5, with 9 bases that match TRBD1. The germline gives CDR1 MGHRA, CDR2 YSYEKL. This CDR3 has 17 amino acids. V lost 0 bases and J lost 6; bases outside the gene matches: 9. DNA of the CDR3: TGCGCCAGCAGCCAAGATGGGAAGGGACAGGGAAGTCAGCCCCAGCATTTT. The encoded protein is CASSQDGKGQGSQPQHF.